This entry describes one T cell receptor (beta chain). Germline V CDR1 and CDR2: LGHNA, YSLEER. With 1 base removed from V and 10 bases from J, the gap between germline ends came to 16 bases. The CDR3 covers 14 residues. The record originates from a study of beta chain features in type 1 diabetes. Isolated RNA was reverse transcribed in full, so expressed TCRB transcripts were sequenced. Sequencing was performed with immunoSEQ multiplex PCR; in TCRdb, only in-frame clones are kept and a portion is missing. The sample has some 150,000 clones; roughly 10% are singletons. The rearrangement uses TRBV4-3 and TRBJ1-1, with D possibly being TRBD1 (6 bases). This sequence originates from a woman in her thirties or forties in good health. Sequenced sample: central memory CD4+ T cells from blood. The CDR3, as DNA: TGCGCCAGCAGCCAAGCGGACAAGACCAGGGGAGCTTTCTTT. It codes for CASSQADKTRGAFF.